These 18 T cell receptor beta chains were all obtained from the same sample, sequenced in a study of blood T cells in healthy people across ages. With a J-beta primer mix and a sample-barcoded 5' primer, a second PCR ran about 7 to 11 cycles. One entry per CDR3 protein results from TCRdb running MiXCR on the 5' RACE reads. The sample holds around 710,000 distinct CDR3 sequences, roughly 41% seen once. Sequences were obtained from blood. The source is a woman aged 60 to 75 in good health.

The gene calls are TRBV3-1 and TRBJ2-1; D gene ambiguous. The tail of the sequence fits TRBJ2-7 better, so the J call may be wrong. This CDR3 has 18 residues. Per the germline V gene, CDR1 is LGHDT and CDR2 is YNNKEL (reference sequence). CDR3 loop: CASSQASGRTDFYNEQYF. The DNA of the CDR3 is TGTGCCAGCAGCCAAGCGTCCGGACGGACCGACTTCTACAATGAGCAGTACTTC.

The sample holds a few counts of this clonotype. This sequence joins TRBV20-1 and TRBJ2-1; D ambiguous. The CDR3 loop spans 15 amino acids. The germline gives CDR1 DFQATT, CDR2 SNEGSKA (reference sequence). Trimming left V 6 bases short and J 4 bases short, with 19 bases between. The CDR3 DNA reads as TGCAGTGCCACCACTACGGCGCCCCCATACAATGAGCAGTTCTTC. Its protein is CSATTTAPPYNEQFF.

This clonotype was seen a handful of times. CDR3 protein: CASSFRSGDNEQFF. CDR3 coding DNA: TGTGCCAGCAGTTTCCGTAGCGGGGACAATGAGCAGTTCTTC. This chain joins TRBV27 and TRBJ2-1; TRBD2 aligns across 8 bases. The germline V gene has CDR1 MNHEY and CDR2 SMNVEV (reference sequence). The V gene end was trimmed by 3 bases and the J gene end by 5 bases; junction bases not matched to a gene: 3. The CDR3 contains 14 residues.

This clonotype was seen only a few times. This chain uses TRBV6-1 with TRBJ2-3; tentative D call: TRBD2 (6 bases). From germline, CDR1 is MNHNS and CDR2 SASEGT. The V gene lost 2 bases and the J gene lost 1 base, with 10 bases spanning the gap. The CDR3 contains 15 residues. The CDR3 region is CASSEQGGGTDTQYF. CDR3 DNA sequence: TGTGCCAGCAGTGAACAGGGCGGGGGCACAGATACGCAGTATTTT.

The rearrangement joins TRBV6-6 to TRBJ2-7, with 8 bases that match TRBD1. CDR3 size: 15 residues. V lost 2 bases, J lost 6 bases, and 9 bases stayed unmatched. Germline CDR1 MNHNY, CDR2 SVGAGI (reference sequence). CDR3 in DNA: TGTGCCAGCAGTTACCCTGGACAGGGAATGTGCGAGCAGTACTTC. Protein sequence: CASSYPGQGMCEQYF.

The V call is TRBV6-5, the J call TRBJ2-5, with D maybe TRBD2 (6 bases). Germline assignment: CDR1 MNHEY and CDR2 SVGAGI. Trimming pared 6 bases from V and 11 bases from J, leaving 25 bases between. This CDR3 spans 15 amino acids. In nucleotides, the CDR3 is TGTGCCAGCAGCCCCTCGGAGGGTACCTACAATGAGCAGTACTTC. Amino acids: CASSPSEGTYNEQYF.

CDR3 protein: CASSLGQGAGAYQYF. DNA for the CDR3: TGTGCCAGCAGTTTAGGACAGGGGGCAGGGGCGTACCAGTACTTC. The J gene is TRBJ2-5, the V gene TRBV12-3 or TRBV12-4, with TRBD1 matching 10 bases. The CDR3 is made up of 15 amino acids. V lost 1 base to trimming and J lost 10 bases; unmatched junction nucleotides: 9.

This sequence joins TRBV3-1 and TRBJ1-5; no firm D call. Germline-derived CDR1 and CDR2 are LGHDT and YNNKEL (reference sequence). This CDR3 has 13 amino acids. Trimming pared 1 base from V and 6 bases from J, leaving 7 bases between. The CDR3 spells CASSQAQTQPQHF. CDR3 nucleotide sequence: TGTGCCAGCAGCCAAGCACAAACTCAGCCCCAGCATTTT.

This rearrangement joins TRBV20-1 to TRBJ2-7; possible D gene TRBD2, 6 bases. This CDR3 spans 13 amino acids. In germline, CDR1 is DFQATT, CDR2 SNEGSKA (reference sequence). V lost 6 bases, J lost 3 bases, and 15 bases lay in between. CDR3 region: CSAPARDFYEQYF. CDR3 nucleotides: TGCAGTGCCCCCGCCCGGGACTTCTACGAGCAGTACTTC.

V usage is TRBV12-3 or TRBV12-4 and J usage is TRBJ2-3; 11 bases align to TRBD2. CDR3 length: 15 residues. V shed 3 bases and J 6 bases; nucleotides not matched to a gene: 5. CDR3 sequence reads: CASSFVTSGDDTQYF. CDR3 DNA: TGTGCCAGCAGTTTTGTGACTAGCGGGGACGATACGCAGTATTTT.

The genes are TRBV3-1 and TRBJ1-2, with D unresolved. CDR3 length: 14 residues. Germline V CDR1 and CDR2: LGHDT, YNNKEL (reference sequence). Trimming cost V 1 base and J 3 bases, with 9 bases left between them. The DNA for the CDR3 is TGTGCCAGCAGCCAAGGGGTGAGCTACTATGGCTACACCTTC. This sequence encodes CASSQGVSYYGYTF.

As concerns this clonotype: A much larger clone differs by one base, so this may be a read error. The chain links TRBV6-5 to TRBJ2-6; D might be TRBD1 (5 bases). The CDR3 spans 13 residues. Germline loops: CDR1 MNHEY, CDR2 SVGAGI. CDR3 amino acids: CASRDSGADVLTF. The CDR3 DNA sequence: TGTGCCAGCAGAGACTCTGGGGCCGACGTCCTGACTTTC.

This rearrangement joins TRBV20-1 to TRBJ1-1; 7 bases are shared with TRBD1. This CDR3 is 13 amino acids long. V was clipped by 5 bases and J by 8 bases; unmatched bases: 11. Germline loops: CDR1 DFQATT, CDR2 SNEGSKA (reference sequence). CDR3 nucleotide sequence: TGCAGTGCTCCCCGGGACAGTCCGACCGAAGCTTTCTTT. Translated: CSAPRDSPTEAFF.

The chain has TRBV20-1 and TRBJ2-3, with D possibly being TRBD1 (5 bases). Trimming pared 2 bases from V and 5 bases from J, leaving 11 bases between. This CDR3 has 13 amino acids. Germline CDR1 is DFQATT and CDR2 is SNEGSKA (reference sequence). CDR3 sequence (DNA): TGCAGTGCTAGACCCCAGGGAATAGATACGCAGTATTTT. This encodes CSARPQGIDTQYF.

V is TRBV12-3 or TRBV12-4 and J is TRBJ2-5; 7 bases align to TRBD1. This CDR3 has 15 residues. V gave up 7 bases and J gave up 1 base; unmatched junction bases: 9. The CDR3 DNA follows: TGTGCCAGCACGACCTCGGGGACAGTCCAAGAGACCCAGTACTTC. It encodes CASTTSGTVQETQYF.

This CDR3 reads CAWSARPGAEQYF. The CDR3 nucleotides are TGTGCCTGGTCCGCCAGGCCGGGAGCCGAGCAGTACTTC. J is TRBJ2-7 and V is TRBV30, with D perhaps TRBD2 (6 bases). Per the germline V gene, CDR1 is GTSNPN and CDR2 is SVGIG (reference sequence). This CDR3 is 13 amino acids long. The ends were cut back, 5 bases at V and 6 bases at J, with 17 bases in the middle.

This rearrangement joins TRBV29-1 to TRBJ2-1; D is ambiguous. The germline V gene encodes CDR1 SQVTM and CDR2 ANQGSEA. The CDR3 is 15 amino acids. Trimming removed 2 bases at V and 3 bases at J, with 14 bases between. The CDR3 DNA reads TGCAGCGTTGAACAGGCGCTTCCCTTCTACAATGAGCAGTTCTTC. It translates to CSVEQALPFYNEQFF.

The gene calls are TRBV6-1 and TRBJ2-2, with D perhaps TRBD2 (5 bases). The CDR3 is 16 amino acids. Germline V gene sequence: CDR1 MNHNS, CDR2 SASEGT. The ends were cut back, 7 bases at V and 3 bases at J, with 18 bases in the middle. DNA of the CDR3: TGTGCCAGCACCGGGAAGGTCCTCGCTTACACCGGGGAGCTGTTTTTT. As protein: CASTGKVLAYTGELFF.